Shown below are 28 T cell receptor beta chains from a single sample sequenced in a study of memory CD4+ T cells and cytomegalovirus serostatus. Clones were read by immunoSEQ multiplex PCR, and TCRdb kept only the in-frame ones, dropping some. The sample contains approximately 47,000 clones, around 80% of which appear only once. Single viable CD3+CD4+CD8-CD45RO+ cells were sorted as the memory CD4+ T cells. The sample taken for sequencing was memory CD4+ T cells from blood. All receptors derive from an adult in good health and CMV-seronegative.

This clone showed up just once. This chain joins TRBV5-1 and TRBJ2-5, with D possibly called TRBD1 or TRBD2 (6 bases each). Trimming stripped 2 bases from V and 7 bases from J, with 18 bases between. This CDR3 contains 15 residues. Germline V gene lookup returns CDR1 SGHRS and CDR2 YFSETQ. The CDR3, as DNA: TGCGCCAGCAGCTTCTCGGGGGCGCAAGGAGGGACCCAGTACTTC. This codes for CASSFSGAQGGTQYF.

This clone has more than one count but fewer than ten. The genes are TRBV7-9 and TRBJ1-5; weak D call: TRBD1 (5 bases). The ends were cut back, 5 bases at V and 3 bases at J, with 11 bases in the middle. There are 14 residues in the CDR3. Germline assignment: CDR1 SEHNR and CDR2 FQNEAQ (reference sequence). CDR3 DNA: TGTGCCAGCAGCCTGACGGGGCTCAATCAGCCCCAGCATTTT. It codes for CASSLTGLNQPQHF.

The chain has TRBV2 and TRBJ2-3; a possible D gene is TRBD1 (6 bases). Trimming took off 11 bases at V and 1 base at J, with 10 bases between the two ends. The germline V gene encodes CDR1 SNHLY and CDR2 FYNNEI. This CDR3 has 12 amino acids. The CDR3 region is CAGRQGTDTQYF. The CDR3 region has the DNA TGTGCCGGCCGACAGGGCACAGATACGCAGTATTTT.

The V gene is TRBV6-6, the J gene TRBJ2-3; 9 bases are a match to TRBD2. CDR3 length: 14 amino acids. The V gene's germline CDR1 is MNHNY and CDR2 SVGAGI (reference sequence). V dropped 3 bases and J dropped 5; count of bases not matched to a gene: 3. CDR3 loop: CASSYLREGDTQYF. In DNA form, the CDR3 reads TGTGCCAGCAGTTATTTGCGGGAGGGAGATACGCAGTATTTT.

There are a few counts of this clone. The rearrangement joins TRBV2 to TRBJ2-3, with 11 bases aligning to TRBD2. V lost 7 bases and J lost 2; bases outside the gene matches: 5. This CDR3 contains 15 residues. CDR1 is SNHLY and CDR2 is FYNNEI in the germline V gene. The CDR3 bases are TGTGCCAGCAACAGACTAGCGGGATTCACAGATACGCAGTATTTT. Residues: CASNRLAGFTDTQYF.

This clone was recorded once. The chain joins TRBV19 to TRBJ1-2, with D tentatively TRBD1 (5 bases). The germline gives CDR1 LNHDA, CDR2 SQIVND (reference sequence). This CDR3 has 14 amino acids. V lost 6 bases and J 0 bases, leaving 11 bases between the germline ends. The CDR3, as DNA: TGTGCCAGTAGAAATATAGGGGCTAACTATGGCTACACCTTC. It yields the protein CASRNIGANYGYTF.

The chain employs TRBV18 and TRBJ2-6; D might be TRBD1 (5 bases). With 3 bases removed from V and 0 bases from J, the gap between germline ends came to 9 bases. The germline CDR1 and CDR2 sequences are KGHSH and LQKENI. The CDR3 spans 16 residues. The CDR3 coding sequence is TGTGCCAGCTCACCTCGACAGAACTCTGGGGCCAACGTCCTGACTTTC. Its translation is CASSPRQNSGANVLTF.

This clone is a singleton in its sample. The chain joins TRBV11-2 to TRBJ1-2; tentative D call: TRBD1 (6 bases). The length of the CDR3 is 14 residues. V was shortened by 5 bases and J by 4 bases, with 14 bases between the two germline ends. Germline V gene data show CDR1 as SGHAT and CDR2 as FQNNGV. The CDR3 protein is CASSQGTRAYGYTF. The CDR3 DNA reads TGTGCCAGCAGCCAGGGGACCAGGGCCTATGGCTACACCTTC.

This chain connects TRBV28 to TRBJ2-1; 11 bases are shared with TRBD2. J was trimmed by 9 bases and V by 6 bases; bases with no gene match: 10. In germline, CDR1 is MDHEN, CDR2 SYDVKM. The CDR3 spans 15 residues. CDR3 amino acids: CASSAPSGRMGEQFF. The CDR3 bases are TGTGCCAGCAGCGCTCCTAGCGGGAGGATGGGTGAGCAGTTCTTC.

This chain uses TRBV18 with TRBJ2-1; 11 bases agree with TRBD2. This CDR3 has 15 amino acids. V shed 0 bases and J 7 bases; nucleotides not matched to a gene: 2. Germline CDR1 is KGHSH and CDR2 is LQKENI. The CDR3 protein is CASSPPASGGNEQFF. The DNA for the CDR3 is TGTGCCAGCTCACCACCGGCTAGCGGGGGGAATGAGCAGTTCTTC.

This clone came up a few times. The chain links TRBV6-1 to TRBJ2-2; D is undetermined. From germline, CDR1 is MNHNS and CDR2 SASEGT. There are 15 residues in the CDR3. Trimming left V 6 bases short and J 4 bases short, with 15 bases between. The CDR3 coding sequence is TGTGCCAGCAGCTTCAAGGACCCCCTCACCGGGGAGCTGTTTTTT. Protein: CASSFKDPLTGELFF.

The chain joins TRBV10-2 to TRBJ2-3; D unclear. The CDR3 spans 15 residues. Looked up from germline, CDR1 is WSHSY and CDR2 is SAAADI. The V and J ends lost 6 bases and 0 bases respectively, with 13 bases between them. The CDR3 DNA follows: TGCGCCAGCAGCATGGTGGGAATGAGCACAGATACGCAGTATTTT. Amino acid sequence: CASSMVGMSTDTQYF.

The V gene is TRBV7-9, the J gene TRBJ1-2, with 9 positions matching TRBD1. From germline, CDR1 is SEHNR and CDR2 FQNEAQ (reference sequence). The CDR3 has 15 amino acids. V gave up 1 base and J gave up 4 bases; unmatched junction bases: 4. The CDR3 region has the DNA TGTGCCAGCAGCTTAGGGGGGACAGGGTCCTATGGCTACACCTTC. It codes for CASSLGGTGSYGYTF.

V usage is TRBV18 and J usage is TRBJ2-7, with TRBD1 identical over 7 bases. The V and J ends lost 3 bases and 0 bases, in that order; junction bases with no gene match: 8. Germline loops: CDR1 KGHSH, CDR2 LQKENI. The CDR3 sequence is 16 residues long. This CDR3 reads CASSPSGTVLSYEQYF. In DNA form, the CDR3 reads TGTGCCAGCTCACCTTCCGGGACAGTTCTCTCCTACGAGCAGTACTTC.

This clone has just a few counts. The same CDR3 arises from other DNA sequences in this sample as well. The chain couples TRBV5-6 to TRBJ1-2; D is unclear. Trimming pared 0 bases from V and 4 bases from J, leaving 4 bases between. The CDR3 has 12 residues. The V gene's germline CDR1 is SGHDT and CDR2 YYEEEE. CDR3 nucleotide sequence: TGTGCCAGCAGCTTGGTGTCCTATGGCTACACCTTC. Protein product: CASSLVSYGYTF.

This chain links TRBV28 with TRBJ2-7, with 11 nucleotides matching TRBD2. J was trimmed by 0 bases and V by 4 bases; bases with no gene match: 11. This CDR3 is 18 amino acids long. The germline gives CDR1 MDHEN, CDR2 SYDVKM. The DNA for the CDR3 is TGTGCCAGCAGTTCCGACCAATCTAGCGGGAGGTTCTCCTACGAGCAGTACTTC. It codes for CASSSDQSSGRFSYEQYF.

The chain recombines TRBV2 with TRBJ1-6, with no clear D. Germline-derived CDR1 and CDR2 are SNHLY and FYNNEI. The CDR3 covers 14 residues. V was cut by 9 bases and J by 2 bases, with 11 bases left in between. Written as DNA, the CDR3 is TGTGCCAGAAGGACCGGCGCCTATAATTCACCCCTCCACTTT. It translates to CARRTGAYNSPLHF.

V gene TRBV10-3 combines with J gene TRBJ2-3, with 10 bases identical to TRBD1. V gave up 7 bases and J gave up 3 bases; unmatched junction bases: 4. This CDR3 region has 14 residues. From germline, CDR1 is ENHRY and CDR2 SYGVKD. In nucleotides, the CDR3 is TGTGCCATCAAGGGACAGGGGAGAACAGATACGCAGTATTTT. Residues: CAIKGQGRTDTQYF.

The rearrangement joins TRBV7-6 to TRBJ2-3; D not resolved. The CDR3 is 15 amino acids. In germline, CDR1 is SGHVS, CDR2 FNYEAQ. The germline V and J ends were trimmed by 1 base and 3 bases, with 11 bases remaining between them. This CDR3 reads CASSLVSRETDTQYF. DNA for the CDR3: TGTGCCAGCAGCTTAGTCAGTAGAGAAACAGATACGCAGTATTTT. Combining the CDR3 with reference TRBV7-6 and TRBJ2-3 gives the whole variable domain GAGVSQSPRYKVTKRGQDVALRCDPISGHVSLYWYRQALGQGPEFLTYFNYEAQQDKSGLPNDRFSAERPEGSISTLTIQRTEQRDSAMYRCASSLVSRETDTQYFGPGTRLTVL.

DNA for the CDR3: TGTGCCAGCAGCGTAGGGAGCGGAGGGGTCCCCGGGGAGCTGTTTTTT. Translating gives CASSVGSGGVPGELFF. The chain employs TRBV9 and TRBJ2-2; maybe TRBD2 (6 bases). Germline CDR1 SGDLS, CDR2 YYNGEE. This CDR3 region has 16 residues. V was trimmed by 0 bases and J by 6 bases, leaving 15 bases between them.

This clone showed up just a few times. The V call is TRBV7-9, the J call TRBJ1-1; 7 bases agree with TRBD1. Germline-derived CDR1 and CDR2 are SEHNR and FQNEAQ (reference sequence). The CDR3 runs to 16 residues. J lost 4 bases, V lost 4 bases, and 12 bases had no gene match. The CDR3 sequence is CASSSPSAGGATEAFF. The DNA for the CDR3 is TGTGCCAGCAGCTCACCTTCGGCAGGGGGAGCCACTGAAGCTTTCTTT.

This rearrangement joins TRBV7-2 to TRBJ1-4; D is unclear. There are 14 residues in the CDR3. Germline CDR1 is SGHTA and CDR2 is FQGNSA. The V end was cut by 7 bases, the J end by 6 bases, with 15 bases between. CDR3 nucleotides: TGTGCCAGCACCGTGGGTCTAGGACATGAAAAACTGTTTTTT. This codes for CASTVGLGHEKLFF. Full variable domain (remainder filled in from reference TRBV7-2 and TRBJ1-4): GAGVSQSPSNKVTEKGKDVELRCDPISGHTALYWYRQSLGQGLEFLIYFQGNSAPDKSGLPSDRFSAERTGGSVSTLTIQRTQQEDSAVYLCASTVGLGHEKLFFGSGTQLSVL.

This clone has a handful of counts. The rearrangement uses TRBV5-1 and TRBJ2-1; D assignment may be TRBD1 or TRBD2 (5 bases each). V was cut by 4 bases and J by 3 bases, with 17 bases left in between. The germline V gene has CDR1 SGHRS and CDR2 YFSETQ. This CDR3 is built from 16 residues. CDR3 in amino acids: CASSLDGGFNYNEQFF. The DNA for the CDR3 is TGCGCCAGCAGCCTGGATGGGGGATTTAACTACAATGAGCAGTTCTTC.

V gene TRBV27 combines with J gene TRBJ2-7; unclear D gene. This CDR3 is built from 12 residues. V lost 6 bases and J lost 2, with 8 bases in between. Germline-derived CDR1 and CDR2 are MNHEY and SMNVEV (reference sequence). In nucleotides, the CDR3 is TGTGCCAGCAGGCGTGAGCCCTACGAGCAGTACTTC. It specifies CASRREPYEQYF.

This chain joins TRBV19 and TRBJ1-2; D remains ambiguous. Germline CDR1 LNHDA, CDR2 SQIVND (reference sequence). The CDR3 sequence is 14 residues long. V was cut by 2 bases and J by 0 bases, with 7 bases left in between. The CDR3: CASSIRSANYGYTF. For the CDR3, the DNA is TGTGCCAGTAGTATAAGGTCGGCTAACTATGGCTACACCTTC. The full variable domain, completed using reference TRBV19 and TRBJ1-2, is DGGITQSPKYLFRKEGQNVTLSCEQNLNHDAMYWYRQDPGQGLRLIYYSQIVNDFQKGDIAEGYSVSREKKESFPLTVTSAQKNPTAFYLCASSIRSANYGYTFGSGTRLTVV.

The rearrangement joins TRBV6-5 to TRBJ1-1, with D hard to call. CDR3 size: 14 residues. The V gene's germline CDR1 is MNHEY and CDR2 SVGAGI. V was shortened by 2 bases and J by 2 bases, with 9 bases between the two germline ends. CDR3 region: CASSYRQQNTEAFF. DNA for the CDR3: TGTGCCAGCAGTTACAGGCAGCAAAACACTGAAGCTTTCTTT.

V is TRBV6-6 and J is TRBJ1-5; 7 bases fit TRBD1. CDR3 length equals 15 residues. V shed 6 bases and J 0 bases; nucleotides not matched to a gene: 5. In germline, CDR1 is MNHNY, CDR2 SVGAGI (reference sequence). In DNA form, the CDR3 reads TGTGCCAGCAGCAACAGGGGCAATAGCAATCAGCCCCAGCATTTT. Translation gives CASSNRGNSNQPQHF.

This clone has only a few counts. This chain connects TRBV2 to TRBJ2-3; 8 bases fit TRBD2. Unmatched junction bases numbered 8, after V lost 3 bases and J lost 0 bases. The CDR3 sequence is 17 residues long. The germline gives CDR1 SNHLY, CDR2 FYNNEI. CDR3 bases: TGTGCCAGCAGTGAGGCAGTAGCGGGAACTAGCACAGATACGCAGTATTTT. This sequence encodes CASSEAVAGTSTDTQYF.